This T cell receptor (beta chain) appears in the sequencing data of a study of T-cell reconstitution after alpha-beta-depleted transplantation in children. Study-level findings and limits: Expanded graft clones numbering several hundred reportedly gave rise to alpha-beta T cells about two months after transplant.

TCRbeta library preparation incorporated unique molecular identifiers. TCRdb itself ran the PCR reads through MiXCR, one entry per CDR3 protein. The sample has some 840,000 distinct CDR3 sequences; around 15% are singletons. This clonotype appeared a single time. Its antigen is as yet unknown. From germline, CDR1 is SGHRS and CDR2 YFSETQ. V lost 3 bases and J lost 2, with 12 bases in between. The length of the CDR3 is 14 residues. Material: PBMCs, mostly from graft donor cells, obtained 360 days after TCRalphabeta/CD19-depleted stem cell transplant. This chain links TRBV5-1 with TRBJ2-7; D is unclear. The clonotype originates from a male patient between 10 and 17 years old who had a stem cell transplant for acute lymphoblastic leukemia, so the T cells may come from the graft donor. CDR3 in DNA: TGCGCCAGCAGCTACCGACACGGTCCCTACGAGCAGTACTTC. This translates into CASSYRHGPYEQYF.